These T cell receptor beta chains were read from a single sample in a study of blood T cell repertoires in COVID-19. TCRdb's table, derived via immunoSEQ multiplex PCR, lists solely in-frame clones and lacks some. The table shows some 110,000 clones, with roughly 80% occurring only once. Sequenced material: peripheral blood. The receptors originated from a man in his 70s with acute or convalescent COVID-19. CDR3s include the opening cysteine and the closing phenylalanine or tryptophan. Fields, in order: clone size, J gene, V gene, D gene, CDR3 protein, CDR3 DNA. The D gene is left open where the match is weak. Not every row has a clone size; where given, it reads once, few, many or a size class.

.	TRBJ2-3	TRBV7-9	.	CAAYRGSSTDTQYF	TGTGCCGCGTACCGAGGTAGTAGCACAGATACGCAGTATTTT
.	TRBJ1-5	TRBV10-3	TRBD1	CAISVGQGGDQPQHF	TGTGCCATCAGTGTTGGGCAGGGGGGTGATCAGCCCCAGCATTTT
.	TRBJ2-3	TRBV9	TRBD2	CASSSLAGMLDTQYF	TGTGCCAGCAGCTCCTTAGCGGGAATGCTAGATACGCAGTATTTT
.	TRBJ2-4	TRBV18	.	CASSPPIGNIQYF	TGTGCCAGCTCACCACCGATCGGAAACATTCAGTACTTC
.	TRBJ2-7	TRBV5-1	TRBD1	CASSSGQSFLDEQYF	TGCGCCAGCAGTTCGGGACAGAGCTTTCTTGACGAGCAGTACTTC
.	TRBJ2-3	TRBV12-5	TRBD2	CASGGGGRGSRLAGADTQYF	TGTGCTAGTGGTGGAGGGGGCCGAGGAAGTAGACTAGCGGGGGCAGATACGCAGTATTTT
.	TRBJ1-5	TRBV4-2	.	CASSQAQGNQPQHF	TGTGCCAGCAGCCAAGCACAGGGCAATCAGCCCCAGCATTTT
few	TRBJ2-5	TRBV11-2	TRBD2	CASSRTSAGGRETQYF	TGTGCCAGCAGTCGTACCTCAGCGGGAGGACGGGAGACCCAGTACTTC
.	TRBJ2-2	TRBV6-5	TRBD2	CASSSGGAGTGELFF	TGTGCCAGCAGTAGCGGGGGGGCTGGCACCGGGGAGCTGTTTTTT
.	TRBJ1-5	TRBV18	.	CASSPSEINQPQHF	TGTGCCAGCTCACCGTCGGAGATTAATCAGCCCCAGCATTTT
.	TRBJ1-6	TRBV6-5	.	CASRRLGSPLHF	TGTGCCAGCAGACGACTCGGTTCACCCCTCCACTTT
.	TRBJ1-4	TRBV3-1/TRBV3-2	TRBD1	CASRNRDRGEKLFF	TGTGCCAGCAGGAACCGGGACAGGGGGGAAAAACTGTTTTTT
.	TRBJ1-3	TRBV5-1	.	CASSSWGLGNSGNTIYF	TGCGCCAGCAGCTCTTGGGGGCTCGGCAATTCTGGAAACACCATATATTTT
.	TRBJ1-3	TRBV18	.	CASSVIQGFGNTIYF	TGTGCCAGCTCAGTCATTCAGGGGTTCGGAAACACCATATATTTT
few	TRBJ1-5	TRBV15	.	CATRETGMGNQPQHF	TGTGCCACCAGGGAAACAGGGATGGGAAATCAGCCCCAGCATTTT
few	TRBJ1-3	TRBV7-9	.	CASSLLTVSGNTIYF	TGTGCCAGCAGCTTACTGACAGTCTCTGGAAACACCATATATTTT
few	TRBJ1-4	TRBV5-1	.	CASSVGGLYGEKLFF	TGCGCCAGCAGCGTGGGGGGGCTCTACGGGGAAAAACTGTTTTTT
.	TRBJ2-7	TRBV7-3	TRBD2	CASSMTSGSSYEQYF	TGTGCCAGCAGCATGACTAGCGGAAGCTCCTACGAGCAGTACTTC
.	TRBJ2-3	TRBV7-9	.	CASSLARLRGRGDTQYF	TGTGCCAGCAGCTTAGCGAGGCTTCGGGGGAGAGGAGATACGCAGTATTTT
.	TRBJ2-7	TRBV30	TRBD2	CAWSSGGTSYEQYF	TGTGCCTGGAGTTCGGGAGGGACCTCCTACGAGCAGTACTTC
.	TRBJ2-3	TRBV5-1	TRBD1	CASSPYGTASTDTQYF	TGCGCCAGCAGCCCCTACGGGACAGCGAGCACAGATACGCAGTATTTT
.	TRBJ2-7	TRBV7-9	TRBD2	CASSQWGGSYEQYF	TGTGCCAGCAGCCAATGGGGGGGCTCCTACGAGCAGTACTTC
.	TRBJ2-7	TRBV5-4	.	CASSRKGQFNYEQYF	TGTGCCAGCAGCAGGAAAGGACAGTTTAATTACGAGCAGTACTTC
.	TRBJ1-2	TRBV5-1	.	CASSLAPGENGYTF	TGCGCCAGCAGCTTGGCCCCAGGGGAGAATGGCTACACCTTC
.	TRBJ1-1	TRBV28	TRBD1	CASSEQGAGNTEAFF	TGTGCCAGCAGTGAACAGGGGGCGGGGAACACTGAAGCTTTCTTT
.	TRBJ1-4	TRBV5-1	.	CASSLFASGGGVGLFF	TGCGCCAGCAGCTTGTTCGCGTCTGGTGGCGGGGTTGGACTGTTTTTT
.	TRBJ2-2	TRBV18	TRBD1	CASSSKPGTGNTGELFF	TGTGCCAGCTCATCCAAACCCGGGACAGGGAACACCGGGGAGCTGTTTTTT
few	TRBJ2-7	TRBV6-1	TRBD1	CASSEVRGPGYEQYF	TGTGCCAGCAGTGAAGTCAGGGGGCCAGGATACGAGCAGTACTTC
.	TRBJ2-1	TRBV5-4	.	CASSSQGLQIYNEQFF	TGTGCCAGCAGCTCCCAGGGACTCCAGATTTACAATGAGCAGTTCTTC
.	TRBJ2-1	TRBV19	.	CASSRRALSYNEQFF	TGTGCCAGTAGTCGTAGAGCTTTGTCGTACAATGAGCAGTTCTTC
.	TRBJ1-4	TRBV7-9	TRBD1	CASSLGTPGGNEKLFF	TGTGCCAGCAGCTTAGGAACTCCAGGGGGCAATGAAAAACTGTTTTTT
few	TRBJ2-5	TRBV5-4	.	CASSFRLKETQYF	TGTGCCAGCAGCTTTAGACTAAAAGAGACCCAGTACTTC
.	TRBJ2-3	TRBV5-1	.	CASSLAATSTTDTQYF	TGCGCCAGCAGCTTGGCGGCCACATCGACTACAGATACGCAGTATTTT
.	TRBJ1-2	TRBV12-5	TRBD1	CASGQSGGGLGGYTF	TGTGCTAGTGGCCAATCAGGGGGCGGTCTTGGTGGCTACACCTTC
.	TRBJ2-7	TRBV5-4	.	CASSSTSLAYEQYF	TGTGCCAGCAGCTCGACTAGTCTGGCCTACGAGCAGTACTTC
once	TRBJ2-3	TRBV18	TRBD2	CASSPTSGGFTDTQYF	TGTGCCAGCTCACCCACTAGCGGGGGGTTCACAGATACGCAGTATTTT
.	TRBJ1-2	TRBV5-1	TRBD1	CASSGGYGTGDSNYGYTF	TGCGCCAGCAGCGGGGGCTATGGGACAGGCGACAGCAATTATGGCTACACCTTC
once	TRBJ1-2	TRBV18	TRBD1	CASSPLNRQGYGYTF	TGTGCCAGCTCACCCTTAAATCGACAGGGCTATGGCTACACCTTC
few	TRBJ1-5	TRBV6-5	.	CASLPEGASNQPQHF	TGTGCCAGCCTACCGGAGGGAGCTAGCAATCAGCCCCAGCATTTT
.	TRBJ1-2	TRBV7-9	.	CASSPHEDYGYTF	TGTGCCAGCAGCCCCCACGAGGACTATGGCTACACCTTC
.	TRBJ2-3	TRBV24-1	.	CATSDFWGGSDTQYF	TGTGCCACCAGTGATTTCTGGGGCGGATCAGATACGCAGTATTTT
.	TRBJ1-5	TRBV2	.	CASSSGGSNQPQHF	TGTGCCAGCAGTTCCGGGGGGAGCAATCAGCCCCAGCATTTT